What follows describes a single T cell receptor beta chain. Its antigen remains unknown. This record belongs to a study of cytomegalovirus exposure and HLA in healthy donors. Study-level findings and limits: A prior analysis recorded that most TCR beta V segments were productive about 87% or about 30% of the time. The authors later found HLA-associated TCR beta chains more clonally expanded than equally common others. Later analysis demonstrated an association between a missense DCLRE1C variant and TCR beta V- and J-gene trimming.

Per germline, CDR1 MNHEY and CDR2 SVGAGI. This CDR3 is 13 amino acids long. J gave up 2 bases and V 8 bases, and 4 bases lay outside the gene matches. Regarding donors, all were healthy bone marrow donors. Primers: 60 Vbeta forward and 13 Jbeta reverse. Data came from immunoSEQ multiplex PCR; TCRdb stores just in-frame clones and leaves some out. The repertoire holds around 150,000 clones, with around 80% as singletons. The source material was PBMCs. V gene TRBV6-5 combines with J gene TRBJ2-5; 8 nucleotides line up with TRBD2. The sequence came from a man younger than 40 in good health. The CDR3 here is CASFGRVQETQYF. CDR3 nucleotides: TGTGCCAGCTTCGGGAGGGTACAAGAGACCCAGTACTTC.